What follows is one T cell receptor (beta chain) and its context. Antigen: not known. The CDR3 sequence is 14 residues long. Looked up from germline, CDR1 is MNHEY and CDR2 is SMNVEV (reference sequence). With V trimmed by 6 bases and J by 4 bases, 8 bases remained unmatched. These data are taken from a study of shared clonotypes between healthy human individuals. Whole-study results and caveats: It was expected that sequencing depth would affect clonotype sharing among donors. Four donors shared 4.5% to 6.5% of their naive CD4 clonotypes. Relative to clonotypes present in all four donors, those not shared had lower generation probabilities. Limitation of the genetic and exposure-history diversity represented came from the few donors.

Naive CD8 cells lacked CD45RO, underwent positive selection for CCR7 and left out terminally differentiated effector memory CD45RA+ cells. Repertoires were generated with immunoSEQ multiplex PCR, while TCRdb's copy carries only in-frame clones and drops some. The sample records 800,000 or so clones, around 96% being singletons. Sample: naive CD8+ T cells sorted from blood. The clonotype originates from a man aged 30 to 45 in good health. This chain joins TRBV27 and TRBJ2-7, with 8 bases that match TRBD2. In nucleotides, the CDR3 is TGTGCCAGCAGACCAGCGGGAGAAAGGTACGAGCAGTACTTC. Residues: CASRPAGERYEQYF.